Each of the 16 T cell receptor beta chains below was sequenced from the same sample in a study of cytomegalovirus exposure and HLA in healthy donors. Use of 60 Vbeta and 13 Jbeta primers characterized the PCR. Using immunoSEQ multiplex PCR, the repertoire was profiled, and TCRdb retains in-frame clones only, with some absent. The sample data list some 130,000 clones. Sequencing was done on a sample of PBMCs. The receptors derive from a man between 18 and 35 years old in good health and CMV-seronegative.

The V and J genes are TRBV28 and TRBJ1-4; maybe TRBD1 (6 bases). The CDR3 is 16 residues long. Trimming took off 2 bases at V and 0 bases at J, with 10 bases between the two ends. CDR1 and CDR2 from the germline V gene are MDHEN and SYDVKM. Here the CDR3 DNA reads TGTGCCAGCAGTTTAGCGGGGGCCGCAACTAATGAAAAACTGTTTTTT. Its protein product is CASSLAGAATNEKLFF.

CDR3 sequence reads: CASKPGTSLTGELFF. DNA for the CDR3: TGTGCCAGCAAACCCGGGACTAGTCTTACCGGGGAGCTGTTTTTT. The rearrangement joins TRBV2 to TRBJ2-2, with 8 bases fitting TRBD2. V lost 7 bases and J lost 5; bases outside the gene matches: 9. This CDR3 has 15 amino acids. CDR1 and CDR2 (germline): SNHLY, FYNNEI.

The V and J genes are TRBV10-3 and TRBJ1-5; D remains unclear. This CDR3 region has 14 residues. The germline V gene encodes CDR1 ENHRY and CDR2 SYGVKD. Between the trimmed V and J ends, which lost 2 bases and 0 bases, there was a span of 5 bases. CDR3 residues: CAISENSSNQPQHF. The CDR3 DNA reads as TGTGCCATCAGTGAGAACAGTAGCAATCAGCCCCAGCATTTT.

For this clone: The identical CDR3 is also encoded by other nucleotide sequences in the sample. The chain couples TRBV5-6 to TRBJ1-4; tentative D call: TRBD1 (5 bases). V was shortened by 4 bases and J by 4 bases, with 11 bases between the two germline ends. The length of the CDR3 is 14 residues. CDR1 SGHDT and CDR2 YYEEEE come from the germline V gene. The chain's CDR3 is CASSLRGNNEKLFF. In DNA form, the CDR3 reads TGTGCCAGCAGCCTACGGGGGAATAATGAAAAACTGTTTTTT.

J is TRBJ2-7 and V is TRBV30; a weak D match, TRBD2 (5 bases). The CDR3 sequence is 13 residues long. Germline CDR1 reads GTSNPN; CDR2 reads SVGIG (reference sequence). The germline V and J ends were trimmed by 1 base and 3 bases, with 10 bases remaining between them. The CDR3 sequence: CAWSGERGYEQYF. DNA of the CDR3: TGTGCCTGGAGTGGCGAACGGGGCTACGAGCAGTACTTC.

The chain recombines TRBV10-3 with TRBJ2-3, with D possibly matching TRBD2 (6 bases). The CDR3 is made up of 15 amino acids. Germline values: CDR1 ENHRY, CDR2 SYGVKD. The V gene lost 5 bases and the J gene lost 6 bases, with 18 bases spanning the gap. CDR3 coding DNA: TGTGCCATCAGTTGGGGGGATCAGGGCCCGGATACGCAGTATTTT. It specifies CAISWGDQGPDTQYF.

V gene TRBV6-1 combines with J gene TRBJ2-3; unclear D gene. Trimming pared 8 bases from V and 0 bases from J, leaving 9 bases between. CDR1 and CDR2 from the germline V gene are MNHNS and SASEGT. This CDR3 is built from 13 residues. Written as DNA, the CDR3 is TGTGCCAGCGTTTTGAGCAGCACAGATACGCAGTATTTT. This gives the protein CASVLSSTDTQYF.

The chain's CDR3 is CASSLATPQGALHEQYF. The DNA for the CDR3 is TGTGCCAGCAGCTTAGCTACTCCGCAGGGGGCACTACACGAGCAGTACTTC. The gene calls are TRBV7-6 and TRBJ2-5; 8 bases match TRBD1. The DNA end is a closer match to TRBJ2-7, so the J assignment may be wrong. CDR1 and CDR2 (germline): SGHVS, FNYEAQ. CDR3 size: 17 residues.

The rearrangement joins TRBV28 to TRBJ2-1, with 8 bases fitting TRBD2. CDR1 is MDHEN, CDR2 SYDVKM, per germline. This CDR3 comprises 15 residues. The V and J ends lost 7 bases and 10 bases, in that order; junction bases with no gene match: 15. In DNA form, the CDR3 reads TGTGCCAGCATTTCCCAGGGAGCGGGAGAGGGAGAGCAGTTCTTC. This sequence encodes CASISQGAGEGEQFF.

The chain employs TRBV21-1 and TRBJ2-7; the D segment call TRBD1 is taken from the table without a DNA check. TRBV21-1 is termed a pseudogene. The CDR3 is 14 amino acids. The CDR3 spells CASSKQGVTYEQYF. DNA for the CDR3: TGTGCCAGCAGCAAACAGGGGGTGACCTACGAGCAGTACTTC.

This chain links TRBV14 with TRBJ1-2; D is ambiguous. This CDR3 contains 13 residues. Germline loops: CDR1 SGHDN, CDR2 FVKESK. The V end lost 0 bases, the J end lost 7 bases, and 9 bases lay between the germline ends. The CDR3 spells CASSQDPGLGYTF. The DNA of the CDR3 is TGTGCCAGCAGCCAAGACCCGGGTCTTGGCTACACCTTC.

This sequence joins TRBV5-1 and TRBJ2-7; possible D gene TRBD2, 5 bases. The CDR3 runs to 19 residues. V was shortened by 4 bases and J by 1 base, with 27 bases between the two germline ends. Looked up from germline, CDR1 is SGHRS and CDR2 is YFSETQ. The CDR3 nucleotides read TGCGCCAGCAGCGCACCGGCGAACGACCGGGCAGGAGGATCCTACGAGCAGTACTTC. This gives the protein CASSAPANDRAGGSYEQYF.

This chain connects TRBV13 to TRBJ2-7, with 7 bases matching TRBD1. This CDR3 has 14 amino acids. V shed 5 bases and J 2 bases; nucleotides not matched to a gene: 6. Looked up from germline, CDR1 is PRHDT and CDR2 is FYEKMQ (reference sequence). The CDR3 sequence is CASSPTGWTYEQYF. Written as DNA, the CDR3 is TGTGCCAGCAGCCCGACAGGGTGGACCTACGAGCAGTACTTC. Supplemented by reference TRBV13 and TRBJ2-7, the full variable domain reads AAGVIQSPRHLIKEKRETATLKCYPIPRHDTVYWYQQGPGQDPQFLISFYEKMQSDKGSIPDRFSAQQFSDYHSELNMSSLELGDSALYFCASSPTGWTYEQYFGPGTRLTVT.

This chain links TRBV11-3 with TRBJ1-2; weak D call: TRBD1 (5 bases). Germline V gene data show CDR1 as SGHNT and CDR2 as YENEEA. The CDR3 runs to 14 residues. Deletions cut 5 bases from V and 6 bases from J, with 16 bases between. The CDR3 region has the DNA TGTGCCAGCAGCCCTACAAGGGGAACGGATGGCTACACCTTC. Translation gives CASSPTRGTDGYTF.

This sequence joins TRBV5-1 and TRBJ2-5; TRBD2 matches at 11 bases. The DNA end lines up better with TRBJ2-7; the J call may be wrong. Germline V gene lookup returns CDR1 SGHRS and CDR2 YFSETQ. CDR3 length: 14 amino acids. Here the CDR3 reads CASRPGTSGYEQYF. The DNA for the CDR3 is TGCGCCAGCAGACCCGGGACTAGCGGTTACGAGCAGTACTTC.

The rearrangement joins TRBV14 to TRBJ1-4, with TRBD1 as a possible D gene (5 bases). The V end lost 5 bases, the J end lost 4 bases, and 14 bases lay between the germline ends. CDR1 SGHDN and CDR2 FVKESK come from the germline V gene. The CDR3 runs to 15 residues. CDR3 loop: CASSGRGRDNEKLFF. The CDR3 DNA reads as TGTGCCAGCAGCGGGCGGGGACGGGATAATGAAAAACTGTTTTTT.